This is a list of T cell receptor beta chains from one sample in a study of CD8 T cells in ankylosing spondylitis. MiXCR, applied by TCRdb to the 5' RACE reads, yields one record per CDR3 protein. Counted here are tens of thousands of distinct CDR3 sequences, about 9% occurring once; the ten biggest clones make up around 30%. The specimen was blood, either unsorted or a sorted T cell fraction (not recorded which). These TCRs come from a male donor with ankylosing spondylitis. Each CDR3 is given with its conserved first and last residue. The D gene is left open where the match is weak. A clone size is listed for some rows: how often the clone was seen (once, few, many), or a class if it is expanded.

J: TRBJ2-3
D: .
V: TRBV29-1
length: 12
size: many
DNA: TGCAGCGTTACTCAGGGGATTGATACGCAGTATTTT
CDR3: CSVTQGIDTQYF

J: TRBJ2-1
D: TRBD2
V: TRBV7-9
length: 15
size: many
DNA: TGTGCCAGCAGCTATATAGCGGGATACTTCAATGAGCAGTTCTTC
CDR3: CASSYIAGYFNEQFF

J: TRBJ2-1
D: .
V: TRBV6-5
length: 14
size: few
DNA: TGTGCCAGCAGTTACGCCAGCGCTCTCAATGAGCAGTTCTTC
CDR3: CASSYASALNEQFF

J: TRBJ2-1
D: .
V: TRBV12-3/TRBV12-4
length: 16
size: .
DNA: TGTGCCAGCGCTATCGAGGGGACCCCGCTTTTCAATGAGCAGTTCTTC
CDR3: CASAIEGTPLFNEQFF

J: TRBJ2-2
D: TRBD1
V: TRBV2
length: 16
size: medium-sized
DNA: TGTGCCAGCAGTGACAGGGGGCCTTCGGGCACCGGGGAGCTGTTTTTT
CDR3: CASSDRGPSGTGELFF

J: TRBJ2-1
D: .
V: TRBV4-2
length: 16
size: .
DNA: TGTGCCAGCAGCCCGAGGGGGTCGAGCTCCTACAATGAGCAGTTCTTC
CDR3: CASSPRGSSSYNEQFF

J: TRBJ2-3
D: .
V: TRBV29-1
length: 16
size: many
DNA: TGCAGCGTCGTCCAAGGGGGGGAACGTCTTTCAGATACGCAGTATTTT
CDR3: CSVVQGGERLSDTQYF

J: TRBJ1-1
D: .
V: TRBV2
length: 14
size: few
DNA: TGTGCCAGCAGTGAACCGTCAGGGAGCACTGAAGCTTTCTTT
CDR3: CASSEPSGSTEAFF

J: TRBJ2-2
D: TRBD1
V: TRBV2
length: 17
size: many
DNA: TGTGCCAGCAGTTCAAGCCCTCAGGGGGATGACACCGGGGAGCTGTTTTTT
CDR3: CASSSSPQGDDTGELFF

J: TRBJ2-1
D: TRBD1
V: TRBV12-3/TRBV12-4
length: 16
size: many
DNA: TGTGCCAGCAGTTTAGCGCGACAGGGACCGAACAATGAGCAGTTCTTC
CDR3: CASSLARQGPNNEQFF

J: TRBJ2-7
D: .
V: TRBV2
length: 15
size: .
DNA: TGTGCCAGCAGTGAATCCGAGACGAGCTCCTACGAGCAGTACTTC
CDR3: CASSESETSSYEQYF

J: TRBJ2-2
D: TRBD2
V: TRBV30
length: 14
size: .
DNA: TGTGCCTGGAGTGTGACTAGCAGCACCGGGGAGCTGTTTTTT
CDR3: CAWSVTSSTGELFF

J: TRBJ2-7
D: .
V: TRBV7-2
length: 13
size: few
DNA: TGTGCCAGCAGCTTAGTTAACACCTACGAGCAGTACTTC
CDR3: CASSLVNTYEQYF

J: TRBJ2-3
D: .
V: TRBV20-1
length: 15
size: .
DNA: TGCAGTGCTAGGGGTCTTAGCGGGACAGGGGATACGCAGTATTTT
CDR3: CSARGLSGTGDTQYF

J: TRBJ1-2
D: TRBD1
V: TRBV12-3/TRBV12-4
length: 17
size: many
DNA: TGTGCCAGCAGCCCGTCGGGACAGGGAAGGCGAGCATTTGGCTACACCTTC
CDR3: CASSPSGQGRRAFGYTF

J: TRBJ1-2
D: .
V: TRBV20-1
length: 12
size: many
DNA: TGCAGTGCCCAAGAAGATAACTATGGCTACACCTTC
CDR3: CSAQEDNYGYTF

J: TRBJ2-1
D: .
V: TRBV7-9
length: 12
size: many
DNA: TGTGCCAGCAGCCCAGATAACAATGAGCAGTTCTTC
CDR3: CASSPDNNEQFF

J: TRBJ2-1
D: .
V: TRBV6-1
length: 14
size: .
DNA: TGTGCCAGCAGTGAAGTCGGAGGGGGCCGGGAGCAGTTCTTC
CDR3: CASSEVGGGREQFF

J: TRBJ2-7
D: .
V: TRBV20-1
length: 13
size: .
DNA: TGCAGTGCTAGAGGTAGAGGCGGTCTCACTCGGTACTTC
CDR3: CSARGRGGLTRYF

J: TRBJ2-5
D: .
V: TRBV12-3/TRBV12-4
length: 14
size: many
DNA: TGTGCCAGCAGCCTTGGGCGGCACCAAGAGACCCAGTACTTC
CDR3: CASSLGRHQETQYF

J: TRBJ2-7
D: TRBD2
V: TRBV5-6
length: 15
size: few
DNA: TGTGCCAGCAGCTTGGGGCTAGCGGGACTCGACGAGCAGTACTTC
CDR3: CASSLGLAGLDEQYF

J: TRBJ2-6
D: .
V: TRBV7-9
length: 14
size: many
DNA: TGTGCCAGCAGCTCAGTCTCTGGGGCCAACGTCCTGACTTTC
CDR3: CASSSVSGANVLTF

J: TRBJ2-2
D: TRBD1
V: TRBV12-3/TRBV12-4
length: 14
size: .
DNA: TGTGCCAGCACCGACAGGGGAGAAGCCGGGGAGCTGTTTTTT
CDR3: CASTDRGEAGELFF

J: TRBJ2-1
D: TRBD2
V: TRBV20-1
length: 14
size: .
DNA: TGCAGTGTTAGGACTAGCGGGATTACGGGGGAGCAGTTCTTC
CDR3: CSVRTSGITGEQFF

J: TRBJ2-7
D: .
V: TRBV7-9
length: 14
size: many
DNA: TGTGCCAGCAGCTCCGCGACAGGAGTCTACGAGCAGTACTTC
CDR3: CASSSATGVYEQYF

J: TRBJ2-7
D: .
V: TRBV7-2
length: 15
size: many
DNA: TGTGCCAGCAGCTCCACCGCCGGGGAGGCCTACGAGCAGTACTTC
CDR3: CASSSTAGEAYEQYF

J: TRBJ2-2
D: .
V: TRBV12-3/TRBV12-4
length: 16
size: few
DNA: TGTGCCAGCAGTTTAAGGGGGAGGGCCAACACCGGGGAGCTGTTTTTT
CDR3: CASSLRGRANTGELFF

J: TRBJ2-3
D: .
V: TRBV11-1
length: 18
size: .
DNA: TGTGCCAGCAGCTTAGCCACCCCCACAGGGACCCGCACAGATACGCAGTATTTT
CDR3: CASSLATPTGTRTDTQYF

J: TRBJ1-2
D: .
V: TRBV11-2
length: 15
size: .
DNA: TGTGCCAGCAGCTCCGAGGGGGGACTGGGCTATGGCTACACCTTC
CDR3: CASSSEGGLGYGYTF

J: TRBJ2-1
D: TRBD2
V: TRBV20-1
length: 16
size: many
DNA: TGCAGTGCTAGAGAGACTAGCGGACTCTCCTACAATGAGCAGTTCTTC
CDR3: CSARETSGLSYNEQFF

J: TRBJ1-2
D: .
V: TRBV2
length: 15
size: few
DNA: TGTGCCAGCAGTGAAAGTCAGGTTGGCTACTATGGCTACACCTTC
CDR3: CASSESQVGYYGYTF

J: TRBJ1-1
D: .
V: TRBV6-6
length: 12
size: many
DNA: TGTGCCAGCAGTTATCCAGCGACTGAAGCTTTCTTT
CDR3: CASSYPATEAFF

J: TRBJ1-5
D: .
V: TRBV6-2/TRBV6-3
length: 12
size: many
DNA: TGTGCCAGCAGTTACTGGAATCAGCCCCAGCATTTT
CDR3: CASSYWNQPQHF

J: TRBJ2-5
D: TRBD1
V: TRBV24-1
length: 15
size: .
DNA: TGTGCCACCAGTGACACACAGGGGGCTCAAGAGACCCAGTACTTC
CDR3: CATSDTQGAQETQYF

J: TRBJ1-2
D: TRBD1
V: TRBV27
length: 15
size: many
DNA: TGTGCCAGCAGTTTAGACGGACAGGGGGCGGAGGGCTACACCTTC
CDR3: CASSLDGQGAEGYTF

J: TRBJ2-7
D: TRBD1
V: TRBV6-1
length: 13
size: few
DNA: TGTGCCAGCAAGAACAGGGGAGCCTACGAGCAGTACTTC
CDR3: CASKNRGAYEQYF

J: TRBJ2-5
D: .
V: TRBV11-2
length: 12
size: few
DNA: TGTGCCAGCAGCCAATCTGGGGAGACCCAGTACTTC
CDR3: CASSQSGETQYF

J: TRBJ1-4
D: TRBD1
V: TRBV6-1
length: 17
size: many
DNA: TGTGCCAGCAGTAAATCCGGGACAGGGGGAACTAATGAAAAACTGTTTTTT
CDR3: CASSKSGTGGTNEKLFF

J: TRBJ1-4
D: TRBD1
V: TRBV7-6
length: 15
size: few
DNA: TGTGCCAGCAGGGCCAGGGGGCTCTTTGATGAAAAACTGTTTTTT
CDR3: CASRARGLFDEKLFF

J: TRBJ2-6
D: TRBD1
V: TRBV11-2
length: 16
size: few
DNA: TGTGCCAGCAGCCAGCGACAGGGCCATGAGGCCAACGTCCTGACTTTC
CDR3: CASSQRQGHEANVLTF

J: TRBJ2-1
D: TRBD2
V: TRBV5-1
length: 16
size: many
DNA: TGCGCCAGCAGCATAGAGACTAGCGGGAGAGGAAATGAGCAGTTCTTC
CDR3: CASSIETSGRGNEQFF

J: TRBJ1-5
D: TRBD1
V: TRBV12-3/TRBV12-4
length: 12
size: many
DNA: TGTGCCTCAAGACAGGGTAATCAGCCCCAGCATTTT
CDR3: CASRQGNQPQHF

J: TRBJ2-7
D: .
V: TRBV27
length: 13
size: many
DNA: TGTGCCAGCGGGGGACAAAGCTCCTACGAGCAGTACTTC
CDR3: CASGGQSSYEQYF

J: TRBJ1-4
D: .
V: TRBV7-9
length: 14
size: many
DNA: TGTGCCAGCAGCTTAGTCGGTAATATGGAAAAACTGTTTTTT
CDR3: CASSLVGNMEKLFF

J: TRBJ1-1
D: .
V: TRBV7-9
length: 15
size: .
DNA: TGTGCCAGCAGCGGGGCGGACAGCGGAGACACTGAAGCTTTCTTT
CDR3: CASSGADSGDTEAFF

J: TRBJ2-2
D: .
V: TRBV19
length: 16
size: .
DNA: TGTGCCAGTAGTATAGAAAGGTCCCGGTACACCGGGGAGCTGTTTTTT
CDR3: CASSIERSRYTGELFF

J: TRBJ2-1
D: TRBD2
V: TRBV7-9
length: 14
size: many
DNA: TGTGCCAGCTTAGGCGGGAGTGCCTACAATGAGCAGTTCTTC
CDR3: CASLGGSAYNEQFF

J: TRBJ2-5
D: TRBD2
V: TRBV2
length: 13
size: many
DNA: TGTGCCAACCCAGCCAGCGGGGGAGAGACCCAGTACTTC
CDR3: CANPASGGETQYF